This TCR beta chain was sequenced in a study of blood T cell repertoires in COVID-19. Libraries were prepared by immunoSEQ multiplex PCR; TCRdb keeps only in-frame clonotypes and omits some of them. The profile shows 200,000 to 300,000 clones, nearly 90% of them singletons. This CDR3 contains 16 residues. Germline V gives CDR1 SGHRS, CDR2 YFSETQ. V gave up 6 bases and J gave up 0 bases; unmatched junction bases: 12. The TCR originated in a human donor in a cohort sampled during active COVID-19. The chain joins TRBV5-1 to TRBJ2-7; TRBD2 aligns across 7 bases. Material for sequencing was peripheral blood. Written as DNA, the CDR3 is TGCGCCAGCACCCTGAAGGTGGGAGGGCTCTCCTACGAGCAGTACTTC. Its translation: CASTLKVGGLSYEQYF.